This TCR beta chain stems from a study of T cells in Graves' hyperthyroidism and ophthalmopathy. Overall study findings and caveats: Researchers found most expanded thyroid clonotypes above 0.001 in blood as well.

The source material, RNA transcripts, was used to amplify TCR beta CDR3 regions. A set of HTBI primers served as the primers for a first-round RT-PCR of the TCR CDR3. TCRdb redid the calling of the multiplex PCR reads with MiXCR, one entry per CDR3 protein. Of some 800,000 distinct CDR3 sequences detected, over 35% appear once; the ten largest clones hold about 8.9%. The authors deemed Graves' hyperthyroidism stable absent ophthalmopathy progression within 18 months. Patients aged 18 to 65 had newly diagnosed hyperthyroidism of under 2 months' duration. A remark on this clonotype: As yet, its antigen is unknown.

Material for sequencing was blood. The sequence derives from a man aged 18 to 35 with Graves' hyperthyroidism.

The CDR3 spells CASSFRVVPGANVLTF. CDR3 coding DNA: TGCGCCAGCAGCTTCAGGGTTGTACCTGGGGCCAACGTCCTGACTTTC. The gene calls are TRBV5-1 and TRBJ2-6; TRBD1 might be the D (5 bases). Trimming shortened V by 2 bases and J by 2 bases, and 11 bases separated the two germline ends. Germline-derived CDR1 and CDR2 are SGHRS and YFSETQ. The CDR3 totals 16 residues.